Described below is a single TCR beta chain sequence and its context. Which antigen it targets is not known. No base quality values were provided; no much bigger clone lies one nucleotide off. The receptor library was made with 5' RACE. The sequencer listed for this sample is NextSeq 500. To allow correction of PCR and sequencing errors, the TCR library protocol tagged every TCR cDNA molecule with a unique molecular identifier. The original pipeline was this. Decombinator tools were used for TCR identification, UMI-based error correction and CDR3 extraction. TCRs above a frequency of 2 per 1,000, corresponding to the top 1% of the tumor frequency distribution, were defined as expanded. Expanded tumor TCRs were classed as regional if statistically deemed absent (corrected P<0.05) from at least one tumor region, otherwise ubiquitous. Rényi diversity was computed with the R vegan package after subsampling each repertoire 100 times to 5,000 TCRs. CDR3 similarity networks were built from amino acid triplet string-kernel similarity, with CDR3s being connected when pairwise similarity was above 0.82. TCRdb reprocessing: public reads trimmed at Q25 with fastp, clones called with MiXCR, in-frame beta chains kept. Each CDR3 protein gets just one entry, which takes the most common genes and DNA from the rows behind it. These V and J calls originate from TCRdb's pipeline instead of the authors' own analysis. This sample gives about 3,800 distinct CDR3 sequences in total; 35% to 45% of them show up just once. The top ten clonotypes cover approximately 25% of the sample.

This sample stems from a study of spatial heterogeneity in lung cancer (dated by TCRdb to between 2018 and 2021). About the study as a whole: Beta-chain transcripts were consistently detected in greater numbers than alpha-chain transcripts, which likely reflected higher beta-chain transcript abundance. In tumor regions, TCR transcript counts showed a strong correlation with a T cell transcriptional module score from matched bulk RNA-seq. In the raw uncorrected reads, each unique combination of TCR and UMI appeared more than ten times on average. The study quantitatively compared TCR alpha and beta repertoires across multiple tumor regions, matched nontumor lung and blood in non-small cell lung cancer. Nonsynonymous mutation counts, determined by whole-exome sequencing of tumor tissue, were related to TCR repertoire features. At surgery, both alpha and beta chains were TCR-sequenced in about 200 tumor regions, 63 to 65 matched nontumor lung samples and around 50 PBMC samples. Results the study describes overall, beyond this receptor: A correlation was observed between the number of expanded intratumoral alpha and beta TCRs and the tumor nonsynonymous mutation count. Additional single-cell paired TCR alpha and beta sequencing was considered necessary to confirm, at a functional level, the hypothesis that regional TCRs recognize regional mutations. TCR-seq coverage of tumor T cells was estimated to be only approximately 7% for alpha chains and 11% to 15% for beta chains. Counts of ubiquitous and regional expanded TCRs were found to correlate with counts of ubiquitous and regional nonsynonymous mutations, respectively.

This specimen's time point label, interpreted: sample taken at primary tumor resection. Donors were approximately 72 patients with early-stage, untreated non-small cell lung cancer from the lung TRACERx cohort. Without any cell sorting, TCR sequencing was performed on whole RNA extracted either from tumor and nontumor lung tissue or from cryopreserved PBMC samples. Only patients for whom sufficient RNA was available from at least two tumor regions were selected for TCR sequencing. A lung pathologist reviewed the tumor and adjacent nontumor lung specimens before the specimens were selected. CDR1 and CDR2 are drawn from the germline V gene: SGHVS, FQNEAQ. The germline V end is reduced by 5 bases and the J end by 6 bases; junction bases left unmatched: 5. Its CDR3 holds 14 amino acids, cysteine through phenylalanine. The sequence is cut down to CDR3 DNA, 42 bases in frame from base 1.

The sequence is built from TRBV7-8 and TRBJ2-7, with 12 bases in between that match TRBD2. This receptor was identified in a male donor with early-stage non-small cell lung cancer. The sample here was lung tumor tissue, taken at surgery. CDR3 sequence: CASSRTSGIGEQYF. The bases read TGTGCCAGCAGCAGGACTAGCGGGATAGGCGAGCAGTACTTC.